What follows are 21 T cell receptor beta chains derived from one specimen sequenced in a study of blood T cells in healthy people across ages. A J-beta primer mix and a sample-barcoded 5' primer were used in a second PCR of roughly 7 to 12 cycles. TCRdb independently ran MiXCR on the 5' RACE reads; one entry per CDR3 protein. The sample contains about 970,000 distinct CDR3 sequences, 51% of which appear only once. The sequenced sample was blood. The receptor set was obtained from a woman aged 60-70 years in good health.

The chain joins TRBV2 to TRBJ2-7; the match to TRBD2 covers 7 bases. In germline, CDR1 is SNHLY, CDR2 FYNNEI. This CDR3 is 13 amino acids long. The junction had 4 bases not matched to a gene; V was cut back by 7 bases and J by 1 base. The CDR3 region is CASKTSPSYEQYF. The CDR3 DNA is TGTGCCAGCAAGACTAGCCCGTCCTACGAGCAGTACTTC.

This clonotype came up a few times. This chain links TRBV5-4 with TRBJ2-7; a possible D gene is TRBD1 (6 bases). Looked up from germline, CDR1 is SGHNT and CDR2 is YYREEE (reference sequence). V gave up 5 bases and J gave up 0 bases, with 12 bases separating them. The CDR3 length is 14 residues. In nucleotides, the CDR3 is TGTGCCAGCAGGAAAACAGGGAACTCCTACGAGCAGTACTTC. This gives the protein CASRKTGNSYEQYF.

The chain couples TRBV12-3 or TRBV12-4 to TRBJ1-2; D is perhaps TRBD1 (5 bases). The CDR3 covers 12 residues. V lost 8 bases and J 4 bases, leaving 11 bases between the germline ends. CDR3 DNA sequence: TGTGCCAGCGGAGACAGAGGCTATGGCTACACCTTC. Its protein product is CASGDRGYGYTF.

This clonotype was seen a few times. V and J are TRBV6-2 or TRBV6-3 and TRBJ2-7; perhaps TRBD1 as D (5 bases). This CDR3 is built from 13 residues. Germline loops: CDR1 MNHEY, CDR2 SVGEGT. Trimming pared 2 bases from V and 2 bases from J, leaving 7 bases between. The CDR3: CASSYRGAYEQYF. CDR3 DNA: TGTGCCAGCAGTTACAGGGGCGCCTACGAGCAGTACTTC.

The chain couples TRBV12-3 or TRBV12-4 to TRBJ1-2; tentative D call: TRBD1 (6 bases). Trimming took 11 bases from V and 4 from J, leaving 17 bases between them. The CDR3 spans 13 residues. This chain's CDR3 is CAGTRGRGYGYTF. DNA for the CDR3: TGTGCCGGCACCCGAGGCAGGGGCTATGGCTACACCTTC.

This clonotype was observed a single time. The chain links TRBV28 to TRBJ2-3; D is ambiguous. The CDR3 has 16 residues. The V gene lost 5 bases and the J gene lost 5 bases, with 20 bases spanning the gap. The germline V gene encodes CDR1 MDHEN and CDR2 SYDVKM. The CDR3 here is CASSPQAPRKRDTQYF. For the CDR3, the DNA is TGTGCCAGCAGTCCCCAGGCCCCGCGGAAACGAGATACGCAGTATTTT. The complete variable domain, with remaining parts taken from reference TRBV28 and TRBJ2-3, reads DVKVTQSSRYLVKRTGEKVFLECVQDMDHENMFWYRQDPGLGLRLIYFSYDVKMKEKGDIPEGYSVSREKKERFSLILESASTNQTSMYLCASSPQAPRKRDTQYFGPGTRLTVL.

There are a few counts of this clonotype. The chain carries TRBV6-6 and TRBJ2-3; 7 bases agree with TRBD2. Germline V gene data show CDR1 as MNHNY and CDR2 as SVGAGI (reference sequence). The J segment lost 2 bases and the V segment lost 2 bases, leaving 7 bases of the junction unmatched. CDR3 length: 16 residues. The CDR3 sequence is CASSYPSSGITDTQYF. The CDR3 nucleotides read TGTGCCAGCAGTTACCCATCTAGCGGAATCACAGATACGCAGTATTTT.

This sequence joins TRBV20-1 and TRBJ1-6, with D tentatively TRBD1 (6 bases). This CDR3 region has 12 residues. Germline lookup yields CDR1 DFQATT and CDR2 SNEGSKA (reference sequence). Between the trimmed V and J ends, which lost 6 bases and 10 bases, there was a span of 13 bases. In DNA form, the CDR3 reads TGCAGTGCCAAAAGTCAGGGGTCACCCCTCCACTTT. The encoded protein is CSAKSQGSPLHF.

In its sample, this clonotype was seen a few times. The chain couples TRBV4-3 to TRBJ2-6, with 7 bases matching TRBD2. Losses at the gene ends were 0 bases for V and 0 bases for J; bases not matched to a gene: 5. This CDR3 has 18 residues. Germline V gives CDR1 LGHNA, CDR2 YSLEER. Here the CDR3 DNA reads TGCGCCAGCAGCCAAGACCCGGGAGGTTACTCTGGGGCCAACGTCCTGACTTTC. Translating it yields CASSQDPGGYSGANVLTF.

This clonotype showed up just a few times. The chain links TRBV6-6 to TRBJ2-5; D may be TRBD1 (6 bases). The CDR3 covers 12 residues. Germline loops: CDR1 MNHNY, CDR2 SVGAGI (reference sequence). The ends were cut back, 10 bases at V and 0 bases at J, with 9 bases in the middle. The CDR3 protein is CATRGNQETQYF. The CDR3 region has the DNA TGTGCCACCAGGGGAAACCAAGAGACCCAGTACTTC.

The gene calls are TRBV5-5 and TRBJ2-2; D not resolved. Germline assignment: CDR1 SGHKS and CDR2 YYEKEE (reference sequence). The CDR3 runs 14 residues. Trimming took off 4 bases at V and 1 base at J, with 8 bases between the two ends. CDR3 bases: TGTGCCAGCAGCCGAAATGGGAACACCGGGGAGCTGTTTTTT. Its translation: CASSRNGNTGELFF.

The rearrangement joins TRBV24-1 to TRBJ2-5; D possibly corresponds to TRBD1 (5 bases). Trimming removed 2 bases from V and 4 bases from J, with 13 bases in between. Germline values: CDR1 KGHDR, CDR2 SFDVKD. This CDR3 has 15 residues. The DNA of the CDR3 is TGTGCCACCAGTGATTCGACAAGAACAGGAGAGACCCAGTACTTC. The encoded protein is CATSDSTRTGETQYF.

DNA for the CDR3: TGTGCCAGCAGTAGGGACAGGGTACGGAAGGGTCCCTACGAGCAGTACTTC. Amino acid sequence: CASSRDRVRKGPYEQYF. V is TRBV6-6 and J is TRBJ2-7; TRBD1 matches 9 bases. The V gene end was trimmed by 5 bases and the J gene end by 2 bases; junction bases not matched to a gene: 13. This CDR3 is 17 amino acids long. CDR1 and CDR2 from the germline V gene are MNHNY and SVGAGI (reference sequence).

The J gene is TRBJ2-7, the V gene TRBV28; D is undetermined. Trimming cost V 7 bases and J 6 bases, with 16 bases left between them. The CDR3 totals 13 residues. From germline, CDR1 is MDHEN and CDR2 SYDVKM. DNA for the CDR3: TGTGCCAGCATTGCACATGTCCCCTCCGAGCAGTACTTC. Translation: CASIAHVPSEQYF.

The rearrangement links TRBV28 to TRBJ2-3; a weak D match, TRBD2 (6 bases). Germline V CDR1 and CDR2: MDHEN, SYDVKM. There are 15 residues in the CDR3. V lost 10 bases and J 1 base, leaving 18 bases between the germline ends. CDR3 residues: CATSPPGAGTDTQYF. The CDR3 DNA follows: TGTGCCACCTCTCCCCCGGGAGCGGGCACAGATACGCAGTATTTT.

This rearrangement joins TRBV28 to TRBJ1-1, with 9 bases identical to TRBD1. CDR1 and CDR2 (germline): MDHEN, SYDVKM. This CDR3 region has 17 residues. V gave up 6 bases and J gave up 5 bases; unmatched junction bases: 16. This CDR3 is CASRPFGTGILETEAFF. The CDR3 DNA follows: TGTGCCAGCAGGCCCTTCGGGACAGGGATCCTTGAGACTGAAGCTTTCTTT.

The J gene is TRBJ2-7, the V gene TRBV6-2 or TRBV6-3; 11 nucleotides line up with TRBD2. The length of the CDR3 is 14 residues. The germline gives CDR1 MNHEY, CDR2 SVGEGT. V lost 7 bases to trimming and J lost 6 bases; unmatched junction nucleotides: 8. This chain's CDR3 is CASKTSGRLIEQYF. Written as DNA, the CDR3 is TGTGCCAGCAAAACTAGCGGGAGATTAATCGAGCAGTACTTC.

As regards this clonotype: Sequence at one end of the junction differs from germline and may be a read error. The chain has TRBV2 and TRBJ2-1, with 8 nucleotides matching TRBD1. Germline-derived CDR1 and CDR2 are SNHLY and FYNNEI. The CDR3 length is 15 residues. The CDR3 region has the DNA TGTGCCAGCAAGGCTACAGGGGGAGATTACAGTGAGCAGTTCTTC. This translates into CASKATGGDYSEQFF.

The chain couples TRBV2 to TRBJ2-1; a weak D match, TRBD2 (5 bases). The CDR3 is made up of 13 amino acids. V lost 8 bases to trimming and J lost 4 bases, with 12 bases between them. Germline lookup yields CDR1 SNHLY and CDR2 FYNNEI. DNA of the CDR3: TGTGCCAGCGGTAGGGAGACTTACAATGAGCAGTTCTTC. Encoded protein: CASGRETYNEQFF.

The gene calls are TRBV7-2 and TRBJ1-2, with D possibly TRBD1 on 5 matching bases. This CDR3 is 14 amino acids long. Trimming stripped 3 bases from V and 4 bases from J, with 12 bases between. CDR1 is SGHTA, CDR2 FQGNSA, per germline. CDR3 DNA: TGTGCCAGCAGCTTCGGGGCGTTTAGCTATGGCTACACCTTC. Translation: CASSFGAFSYGYTF. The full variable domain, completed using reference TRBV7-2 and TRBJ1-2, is GAGVSQSPSNKVTEKGKDVELRCDPISGHTALYWYRQSLGQGLEFLIYFQGNSAPDKSGLPSDRFSAERTGGSVSTLTIQRTQQEDSAVYLCASSFGAFSYGYTFGSGTRLTVV.

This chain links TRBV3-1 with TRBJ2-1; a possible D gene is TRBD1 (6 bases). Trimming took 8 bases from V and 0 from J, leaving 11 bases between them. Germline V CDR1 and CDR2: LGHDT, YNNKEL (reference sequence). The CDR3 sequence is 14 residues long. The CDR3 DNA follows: TGTGCCAGCGGGGGCGGAGACTCCTACAATGAGCAGTTCTTC. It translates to CASGGGDSYNEQFF.